The 10 T cell receptor beta chains given below trace back to one sample, sequenced in a study of blood T cell repertoires in COVID-19. The repertoire was sequenced with immunoSEQ multiplex PCR; TCRdb's copy has only in-frame clones and lacks some. In the table there are approximately 190,000 clones, less than 90% of which are singletons. The sequenced sample was peripheral blood. The receptors come from a man in his 70s with active or convalescent COVID-19.

This clone was seen a few times. V is TRBV29-1 and J is TRBJ2-1; tentative D call: TRBD1 (6 bases). Germline V gene sequence: CDR1 SQVTM, CDR2 ANQGSEA. This CDR3 region has 16 residues. V lost 7 bases to trimming and J lost 0 bases, with 19 bases between them. The CDR3 protein is CSGFTERGSSYNEQFF. CDR3 DNA sequence: TGCAGCGGATTTACAGAGAGGGGGAGCTCCTACAATGAGCAGTTCTTC.

The J gene is TRBJ2-7, the V gene TRBV11-2; a weak D match, TRBD1 (6 bases). The CDR3 runs 15 residues. V was pared by 0 bases and J by 3 bases, with 12 bases between. Germline CDR1 SGHAT, CDR2 FQNNGV. CDR3 DNA: TGTGCCAGCAGCTTAGATCAGGGGACCCTCTACGAGCAGTACTTC. Translating gives CASSLDQGTLYEQYF. Using reference TRBV11-2 and TRBJ2-7 for the parts outside the CDR3, the full variable domain is EAGVAQSPRYKIIEKRQSVAFWCNPISGHATLYWYQQILGQGPKLLIQFQNNGVVDDSQLPKDRFSAERLKGVDSTLKIQPAKLEDSAVYLCASSLDQGTLYEQYFGPGTRLTVT.

The chain couples TRBV11-2 to TRBJ2-5, with D uncertain. CDR1 is SGHAT and CDR2 is FQNNGV in the germline V gene. CDR3 length equals 14 residues. V was cut by 0 bases and J by 7 bases, with 12 bases left in between. As DNA, the CDR3 is TGTGCCAGCAGCTTAGATCAGACTCTAAGGACCCAGTACTTC. Residues: CASSLDQTLRTQYF.

The V gene is TRBV7-2, the J gene TRBJ1-5, with TRBD1 as a possible D gene (5 bases). The germline gives CDR1 SGHTA, CDR2 FQGNSA. The V and J ends lost 6 bases and 4 bases respectively, with 10 bases between them. This CDR3 comprises 13 residues. The DNA of the CDR3 is TGTGCCAGCAGACTGGGGCCAAATCAGCCCCAGCATTTT. Encoded protein: CASRLGPNQPQHF.

J is TRBJ2-5 and V is TRBV11-2; the D gene is possibly TRBD2 (5 bases). The germline V gene encodes CDR1 SGHAT and CDR2 FQNNGV. This CDR3 spans 17 amino acids. Trimming cost V 0 bases and J 4 bases, with 18 bases left between them. The CDR3 reads CASSLEGIGLATETQYF. The CDR3 coding sequence is TGTGCCAGCAGCTTAGAGGGGATAGGGCTAGCAACAGAGACCCAGTACTTC.

As concerns this clone: Mismatch with germline at one junction end may stem from a read error. This chain connects TRBV3-1 (or the pseudogene TRBV3-2) to TRBJ2-2, with D unclear. The CDR3 loop spans 14 amino acids. CDR1 is LGHDT, CDR2 YNNKEL, per germline (reference sequence). The DNA for the CDR3 is TGTGCCAGCAGCCAAGCCAGGAACGCCGGGGAGCTGTTTTTT. It is translated as CASSQARNAGELFF.

The chain couples TRBV28 to TRBJ1-2, with D unresolved. Germline V gives CDR1 MDHEN, CDR2 SYDVKM. V shed 10 bases and J shed 3 bases, with 15 bases lying between them. The CDR3 has 13 amino acids. In nucleotides, the CDR3 is TGTGCCACCTTCAGAATCGCGGACTATGGCTACACCTTC. This codes for CATFRIADYGYTF.

The genes are TRBV5-5 and TRBJ1-3; D unresolved. Germline assignment: CDR1 SGHKS and CDR2 YYEKEE (reference sequence). V was clipped by 4 bases and J by 4 bases, with 12 bases between them. This CDR3 contains 14 residues. The CDR3 DNA is TGTGCCAGCAGCCCCGACATGCCGGGAAACACCATATATTTT. This encodes CASSPDMPGNTIYF.

The chain joins TRBV11-2 to TRBJ2-5; 10 bases align to TRBD2. V lost 4 bases, J lost 2 bases, and 7 bases stayed unmatched. There are 16 residues in the CDR3. In germline, CDR1 is SGHAT, CDR2 FQNNGV. In DNA form, the CDR3 reads TGTGCCAGCAGCTCCTGGTCAGCGGGGGGGCAAGAGACCCAGTACTTC. Encoded protein: CASSSWSAGGQETQYF.

The J gene is TRBJ2-2, the V gene TRBV9; TRBD2 might be the D (6 bases). This CDR3 comprises 16 residues. Germline V gene sequence: CDR1 SGDLS, CDR2 YYNGEE. V was cut by 0 bases and J by 5 bases, with 14 bases left in between. CDR3 coding DNA: TGTGCCAGCAGCGTAGGGGGAGGTCCGAGGACCGGGGAGCTGTTTTTT. Its translation: CASSVGGGPRTGELFF.